What follows are 21 T cell receptor beta chains derived from one specimen sequenced in a study of T cells in Graves' hyperthyroidism and ophthalmopathy. TCR beta CDR3 sequences were amplified from RNA transcripts. In the first-round RT-PCR of the TCR CDR3, the HTBI primer set was used. TCRdb re-analysed the multiplex PCR reads in MiXCR, keeping a single row per CDR3 protein. The table lists fewer than 250,000 distinct CDR3 sequences, 17% of them singletons. The sample was blood. These receptors were obtained from a man aged 45 to 65 with Graves' hyperthyroidism.

This clonotype was detected many times. This sequence joins TRBV7-9 and TRBJ1-1; D remains ambiguous. V was trimmed by 8 bases and J by 6 bases, leaving 10 bases between them. The CDR3 loop spans 11 amino acids. Per the germline V gene, CDR1 is SEHNR and CDR2 is FQNEAQ (reference sequence). The CDR3 coding sequence is TGTGCCAGCTCCCGTGAGGCTGAAGCTTTCTTT. Its translation is CASSREAEAFF.

V usage is TRBV4-1 and J usage is TRBJ2-3, with TRBD2 identical over 12 bases. The CDR3 extends over 18 amino acids. V was pared by 1 base and J by 1 base, with 6 bases of the junction left unmatched. Germline-derived CDR1 and CDR2 are MGHRA and YSYEKL. CDR3 DNA: TGCGCCAGCAGCCAAGGACTAGCGGGAGTTTTTCGCACAGATACGCAGTATTTT. Residues: CASSQGLAGVFRTDTQYF.

This clonotype was seen ten or more times. This CDR3 is CSARPSGSGNEQFF. CDR3 DNA sequence: TGCAGTGCTAGGCCCAGCGGGAGTGGAAATGAGCAGTTCTTC. The V gene is TRBV20-1, the J gene TRBJ2-1; TRBD2 matches at 8 bases. The CDR3 spans 14 residues. With 3 bases clipped from V and 7 bases from J, the junction kept 8 bases outside the gene matches. From germline, CDR1 is DFQATT and CDR2 SNEGSKA (reference sequence).

Only a few counts were recorded for this clonotype. This rearrangement joins TRBV28 to TRBJ2-7; possibly TRBD2 for D (6 bases). The germline V gene encodes CDR1 MDHEN and CDR2 SYDVKM. V shed 6 bases and J shed 1 base, with 19 bases lying between them. CDR3 size: 16 residues. The CDR3 spells CASSFHLARLSYEQYF. The CDR3, as DNA: TGTGCCAGCAGCTTTCATCTAGCGCGCCTATCCTACGAGCAGTACTTC. The full variable domain, rest sourced from reference TRBV28 and TRBJ2-7, is DVKVTQSSRYLVKRTGEKVFLECVQDMDHENMFWYRQDPGLGLRLIYFSYDVKMKEKGDIPEGYSVSREKKERFSLILESASTNQTSMYLCASSFHLARLSYEQYFGPGTRLTVT.

The chain combines TRBV29-1 with TRBJ2-1; TRBD2 agrees at 10 bases. The CDR3 contains 21 residues. Trimming removed 0 bases from V and 4 bases from J; junction bases left unmatched: 21. The germline V gene encodes CDR1 SQVTM and CDR2 ANQGSEA. Here the CDR3 reads CSVEDPHLEDSGRLGYNEQFF. DNA for the CDR3: TGCAGCGTTGAAGACCCGCACCTCGAGGATAGCGGGAGGCTCGGGTACAATGAGCAGTTCTTC.

The rearrangement uses TRBV6-5 and TRBJ2-7, with TRBD1 matching over 8 bases. The trim removed 5 bases at V and 2 bases at J, leaving 8 bases unmatched. This CDR3 region has 15 residues. Germline V gene lookup returns CDR1 MNHEY and CDR2 SVGAGI. The CDR3 spells CASSIQGDLTYEQYF. The CDR3 DNA reads as TGTGCCAGCAGTATACAGGGGGACCTTACCTACGAGCAGTACTTC.

This clonotype was counted many times. The chain couples TRBV18 to TRBJ1-2; perhaps TRBD1 as D (5 bases). Germline V gene data show CDR1 as KGHSH and CDR2 as LQKENI. With 6 bases removed from V and 0 bases from J, the gap between germline ends came to 11 bases. CDR3 length: 14 amino acids. CDR3 region: CASSTDSSNYGYTF. The CDR3, as DNA: TGTGCCAGCTCTACCGACAGTTCTAACTATGGCTACACCTTC.

The chain has TRBV5-1 and TRBJ1-4; 7 bases map to TRBD1. From germline, CDR1 is SGHRS and CDR2 YFSETQ. The CDR3 consists of 15 residues. Unmatched junction bases numbered 8, after V lost 4 bases and J lost 5 bases. For the CDR3, the DNA is TGCGCCAGCAGCGGGGGACAGTCCTACAATGAAAAACTGTTTTTT. Its protein product is CASSGGQSYNEKLFF.

This clonotype was seen ten or more times. The CDR3 DNA sequence: TGTGCCAGCAGCTTAGGAGTAGCGGGAGGGTACCAAGAGACCCAGTACTTC. Encoded protein: CASSLGVAGGYQETQYF. This chain connects TRBV7-9 to TRBJ2-5; TRBD2 aligns across 11 bases. The V and J ends lost 1 base and 0 bases, in that order; junction bases with no gene match: 4. CDR3 length equals 17 residues. Germline-derived CDR1 and CDR2 are SEHNR and FQNEAQ (reference sequence).

The J gene is TRBJ1-5, the V gene TRBV7-9; TRBD1 might be the D (5 bases). This CDR3 has 14 amino acids. The germline V gene encodes CDR1 SEHNR and CDR2 FQNEAQ (reference sequence). V lost 6 bases and J lost 0, with 9 bases in between. The CDR3 protein is CASSQGLSNQPQHF. The DNA of the CDR3 is TGTGCCAGCAGTCAGGGTCTTAGCAATCAGCCCCAGCATTTT. The full variable domain, with the rest looked up from reference TRBV7-9 and TRBJ1-5, is DTGVSQNPRHKITKRGQNVTFRCDPISEHNRLYWYRQTLGQGPEFLTYFQNEAQLEKSRLLSDRFSAERPKGSFSTLEIQRTEQGDSAMYLCASSQGLSNQPQHFGDGTRLSIL.

This clonotype was seen ten or more times. CDR3 loop: CASSLTASQWEELFF. The CDR3 nucleotides read TGTGCCAGCAGCTTAACGGCGAGCCAGTGGGAGGAGCTGTTTTTT. The chain employs TRBV7-3 and TRBJ2-2; unclear D gene. V was cut by 0 bases and J by 10 bases, with 15 bases left in between. Germline CDR1 and CDR2: SGHTA and FQGTGA. The CDR3 sequence is 15 residues long.

This sequence joins TRBV10-3 and TRBJ2-2; the D is unclear. The CDR3 has 19 residues. Germline V gene data show CDR1 as ENHRY and CDR2 as SYGVKD. Trimming stripped 2 bases from V and 2 bases from J, with 21 bases between. The CDR3 sequence: CAISEGFRAAGKNTGELFF. CDR3 DNA sequence: TGTGCCATCAGTGAGGGGTTTAGAGCAGCAGGAAAAAACACCGGGGAGCTGTTTTTT.

A few counts support this clonotype. The J gene is TRBJ2-7, the V gene TRBV6-1; 12 positions agree with TRBD2. From germline, CDR1 is MNHNS and CDR2 SASEGT. V shed 5 bases, J shed 5 bases, and the junction held 7 bases outside the gene matches. The CDR3 totals 15 residues. CDR3: CASSLLAGGVNEQYF. The CDR3 DNA reads TGTGCCAGCAGTTTACTAGCGGGAGGAGTTAACGAGCAGTACTTC.

The chain carries TRBV28 and TRBJ2-3; D may match TRBD1 or TRBD2 (5 bases each). Per the germline V gene, CDR1 is MDHEN and CDR2 is SYDVKM. This CDR3 contains 19 residues. V lost 6 bases and J lost 0, with 25 bases in between. The CDR3 region is CASSYRWGTGISSTDTQYF. The CDR3, as DNA: TGTGCCAGCAGCTATCGTTGGGGGACGGGGATTTCTAGCACAGATACGCAGTATTTT.

This clonotype was picked up many times. J is TRBJ2-7 and V is TRBV20-1, with 9 bases lining up with TRBD1. Germline V gene sequence: CDR1 DFQATT, CDR2 SNEGSKA (reference sequence). CDR3 length: 13 residues. The junction had 5 bases not matched to a gene; V was cut back by 4 bases and J by 4 bases. CDR3 sequence: CSAKTGGVYEQYF. CDR3 DNA sequence: TGCAGTGCTAAGACAGGGGGTGTGTACGAGCAGTACTTC.

This clonotype showed up many times. This chain joins TRBV11-3 and TRBJ2-1; D is perhaps TRBD2 (5 bases). The V gene's germline CDR1 is SGHNT and CDR2 YENEEA. The V gene lost 6 bases and the J gene lost 6 bases, with 18 bases spanning the gap. The CDR3 consists of 15 residues. The CDR3 nucleotides read TGTGCCAGCAGTCCAGTGGCTGCCGAGGGCAATGAGCAGTTCTTC. Encoded protein: CASSPVAAEGNEQFF.

This clonotype showed up many times. DNA of the CDR3: TGCGCCAGCAGCTTGGACCCAGCGGGAGGGCCGGTCGAGCAGTACTTC. Residues: CASSLDPAGGPVEQYF. The chain carries TRBV5-1 and TRBJ2-7, with 10 bases identical to TRBD2. CDR1 is SGHRS, CDR2 YFSETQ, per germline. The CDR3 spans 16 residues. Trimming took 0 bases from V and 6 from J; bases not matched to a gene: 9.

This clonotype was observed many times. J is TRBJ2-3 and V is TRBV7-9; D assignment may be TRBD1 or TRBD2 (6 bases each). The CDR3 is 16 residues long. The V and J ends lost 4 bases and 2 bases respectively, with 16 bases between them. Per the germline V gene, CDR1 is SEHNR and CDR2 is FQNEAQ (reference sequence). CDR3 sequence: CASSSRGGTSTDTQYF. CDR3 in DNA: TGTGCCAGCAGCTCCCGAGGGGGGACCTCCACAGATACGCAGTATTTT.

This clonotype was seen repeatedly, ten times or more. The gene calls are TRBV11-2 and TRBJ1-1; D is unresolved. Germline values: CDR1 SGHAT, CDR2 FQNNGV. This CDR3 region has 13 residues. The V end was cut by 1 base, the J end by 6 bases, with 9 bases between. CDR3 bases: TGTGCCAGCAGCTTAGGGTCTGGGTCTGAAGCTTTCTTT. This gives the protein CASSLGSGSEAFF.

This sequence joins TRBV20-1 and TRBJ2-1, with D maybe TRBD2 (6 bases). This CDR3 region has 16 residues. Germline assignment: CDR1 DFQATT and CDR2 SNEGSKA (reference sequence). Trimming stripped 3 bases from V and 9 bases from J, with 24 bases between. In nucleotides, the CDR3 is TGCAGTGCTAGGAATCAGGTAGCGGACTCTTTTCTTGAGCAGTTCTTC. Translated: CSARNQVADSFLEQFF.

In this sample, this clonotype turned up a few times. The chain recombines TRBV7-6 with TRBJ2-5; 9 nucleotides agree with TRBD1. The CDR3 covers 14 residues. Germline values: CDR1 SGHVS, CDR2 FNYEAQ. The V and J ends lost 5 bases and 1 base, in that order; junction bases with no gene match: 2. The CDR3 bases are TGTGCCAGCAGCGGACAGGGGTCCCAAGAGACCCAGTACTTC. This codes for CASSGQGSQETQYF.